Listed below are T cell receptor beta chains from one sample, sequenced in a study of T cell responses to AZD1222 COVID-19 vaccine. TCRdb keeps only in-frame clones here, not all; method: immunoSEQ multiplex PCR. Of approximately 100,000 clones in the sample, around 90% were seen once. The input for sequencing was peripheral blood, taken on day 0 of AZD1222 vaccination. The receptors originated from an adult in good health. Each CDR3 is given with its conserved first and last residue. Fields, in order: V gene, clone size, J gene, D gene, CDR3 DNA, CDR3 protein. The D gene is left open where the match is weak. Clone size appears in some rows only: once, few, many, or a class for an expanded clone.

>TRBV25-1|-|TRBJ2-7|-
TGTGCCAGCGGCGCTTCCGCACAGGGATACGAGCAGTACTTC
CASGASAQGYEQYF
>TRBV12-5|few|TRBJ1-4|TRBD1
TGTGCTAGTGCCCGGACAGGAAATTATGAAAAACTGTTTTTT
CASARTGNYEKLFF
>TRBV10-1|-|TRBJ2-1|TRBD2
TGCGCCAGCAGTGATGAGGGACTAGCGGGGGGAAGTGAGCAGTTCTTC
CASSDEGLAGGSEQFF
>TRBV5-6|-|TRBJ1-2|TRBD1
TGTGCCAGCAGCTTGGCGGGACAGGGGGTTAGGTATGGCTACACCTTC
CASSLAGQGVRYGYTF
>TRBV28|-|TRBJ1-2|-
TGTGCCAGCAGTTTATATGGGGCGGGGGCGGTTTCTAACTATGGCTACACCTTC
CASSLYGAGAVSNYGYTF
>TRBV11-2|-|TRBJ2-7|-
TGTGCCAGCAGCCCGCTCGACCGGCGGACGGGCCCCTACGAGCAGTACTTC
CASSPLDRRTGPYEQYF
>TRBV7-9|-|TRBJ2-3|-
TGTGCCAGCAGCCCAGGGATAGGCCAACGGGTGGATACGCAGTATTTT
CASSPGIGQRVDTQYF
>TRBV19|-|TRBJ1-2|-
TGTGCCAGTAGTCGAACGGACAGAACCTTAATTAACTATGGCTACACCTTC
CASSRTDRTLINYGYTF
>TRBV21-1|-|TRBJ2-7|-
TGTGCCAGCAGACAGGAGCAGTACTTC
CASRQEQYF
>TRBV7-2|few|TRBJ2-5|TRBD2
TGTGCCAGCAGCTCTGTGGGCGGGGGGCTCAGGGAGACCCAGTACTTC
CASSSVGGGLRETQYF
>TRBV9|-|TRBJ2-1|-
TGTGCCAGCAGCGTAAACGGGGGGCCCTACAATGAGCAGTTCTTC
CASSVNGGPYNEQFF
>TRBV2|-|TRBJ2-7|-
TGTGCCAGCAGCGCCGGGAACCCAGACTACGAGCAGTACTTC
CASSAGNPDYEQYF
>TRBV27|-|TRBJ1-1|-
TGTGCCAGCAGTTCCCAGGGGACTGAAGCTTTCTTT
CASSSQGTEAFF
>TRBV11-2|-|TRBJ2-4|-
TGTGCCAGCACTGGGGGAAACATTCAGTACTTC
CASTGGNIQYF
>TRBV4-3|once|TRBJ2-1|-
TGCGCCAGCAGCCTATCGGCTAGCTCCTACAATGAGCAGTTCTTC
CASSLSASSYNEQFF
>TRBV6-1|-|TRBJ2-1|-
TGTGCCAGCAGTGAAGGGGCAGGGTATGAGCAGTTCTTC
CASSEGAGYEQFF
>TRBV30|-|TRBJ1-4|TRBD1
TGTGCCTGTTCAGGGGGCTATGAAAAACTGTTTTTT
CACSGGYEKLFF
>TRBV25-1|-|TRBJ1-1|TRBD1
TGTGCCAGCAGTGAGGGGGACAGAAACACTGAAGCTTTCTTT
CASSEGDRNTEAFF
>TRBV27|-|TRBJ2-3|-
TGTGCCAGCAGTAGAGGGGGAATACTCACAGATACGCAGTATTTT
CASSRGGILTDTQYF
>TRBV6-5|-|TRBJ1-6|-
TGTGCCAGCAGTAATGGTAATTCACCCCTCCACTTT
CASSNGNSPLHF
>TRBV11-2|-|TRBJ1-3|-
TGTGCCAGCAGCTTAACGACAGGCTCTGGAAACACCATATATTTT
CASSLTTGSGNTIYF
>TRBV30|-|TRBJ1-6|-
TGTGCCTGGAGTCGAGCAGTCTATAATTCACCCCTCCACTTT
CAWSRAVYNSPLHF
>TRBV3-1/TRBV3-2|-|TRBJ1-2|-
TGTGCCAGCAGCCAAGATTGGGCGGGGAAGGCCTATGGCTACACCTTC
CASSQDWAGKAYGYTF
>TRBV5-1|-|TRBJ2-7|-
TGCGCCAGCAGCCTAAGGGCCTCTTACGAGCAGTACTTC
CASSLRASYEQYF
>TRBV15|-|TRBJ2-2|-
TGTGCCACCAGCCCACCCAATACCGGGGAGCTGTTTTTT
CATSPPNTGELFF
>TRBV6-2/TRBV6-3|-|TRBJ2-1|-
TGTGCCAGCAGTCCACCGGGACCGCGAACCAATGAGCAGTTCTTC
CASSPPGPRTNEQFF
>TRBV3-1/TRBV3-2|-|TRBJ1-2|TRBD1
TGTGCCAGCAGCCAAGGACAGGGGGCGCTTAACTATGGCTACACCTTC
CASSQGQGALNYGYTF
>TRBV5-1|-|TRBJ1-1|-
TGCGCCAGCAGCTTGGGTTTTATAGGCACTGAAGCTTTCTTT
CASSLGFIGTEAFF
>TRBV4-3|-|TRBJ1-5|-
TGCGCCAGCAGCCAAGATTCGTATCAGCCCCAGCATTTT
CASSQDSYQPQHF
>TRBV27|once|TRBJ1-1|-
TGTGCCAGCAGTTTATCGGGAGTGAACACTGAAGCTTTCTTT
CASSLSGVNTEAFF
>TRBV9|-|TRBJ2-1|TRBD2
TGTGCCAGCAGCTCTCCGAGCGGGAGCTCCTACAATGAGCAGTTCTTC
CASSSPSGSSYNEQFF
>TRBV30|-|TRBJ2-5|TRBD2
TGTGCCTGGAGTGTACGGCTAGCGGGGGTAGAGACCCAGTACTTC
CAWSVRLAGVETQYF
>TRBV27|-|TRBJ2-1|-
TGTGCCAGCAGTTTAGGCAGGGACAATGAGCAGTTCTTC
CASSLGRDNEQFF
>TRBV20-1|-|TRBJ2-7|TRBD1
TGCAGTGCTAATGAGAGGGGGCGATTTTCGTCGGAAGAGCAGTACTTC
CSANERGRFSSEEQYF
>TRBV10-3|-|TRBJ1-2|-
TGTGCCATCAGTGAGTGGGAGAAGACAGGATTCTATGGCTACACCTTC
CAISEWEKTGFYGYTF
>TRBV12-2|-|TRBJ1-4|-
TGTGCAAGTCGCTTAAAAGGGTTTTTCGGGACAGGAGAATATATTGAAAAACTGTTTTTT
CASRLKGFFGTGEYIEKLFF
>TRBV2|-|TRBJ2-1|TRBD2
TGTGCCAGCAGTGAACGCTTAGCGGGGGATGAGCAGTTCTTC
CASSERLAGDEQFF
>TRBV11-2|-|TRBJ1-1|-
TGTGCCAGCAGACGAGGAGGCCGGACTGAAGCTTTCTTT
CASRRGGRTEAFF
>TRBV27|-|TRBJ1-2|-
TGTGCCAGCAGTTTTTGGCCGGGGGCGGGTGGCTACACCTTC
CASSFWPGAGGYTF
>TRBV28|once|TRBJ1-6|-
TGTGCCAGCAGTCCCCACGGCACCTATTCACCCCTCCACTTT
CASSPHGTYSPLHF
>TRBV11-3|few|TRBJ2-1|-
TGTGCCAGCAGCCAAAAAAGGGTTTCTAGCGATGAGCAGTTCTTC
CASSQKRVSSDEQFF
>TRBV5-1|-|TRBJ2-2|TRBD1
TGCGCCAGCAGCTTGGACAGGGGGACCGGGGAGCTGTTTTTT
CASSLDRGTGELFF
>TRBV2|-|TRBJ1-4|-
TGTGCCAGCAGCCGGCGGCTCGGTGGGGAAAAACTGTTTTTT
CASSRRLGGEKLFF
>TRBV7-8|-|TRBJ2-2|TRBD2
TGTGCCAGCAGCCCGATAGCGGGGGTCCGACCCGGGGAGCTGTTTTTT
CASSPIAGVRPGELFF
>TRBV7-2|-|TRBJ2-7|-
TGTGCCAGCAAGGGATCCTCCTACGAGCAGTACTTC
CASKGSSYEQYF
>TRBV5-4|-|TRBJ1-3|-
TGTGCCAGCAGCTTCATGGAGGGAAACACCATATATTTT
CASSFMEGNTIYF
>TRBV3-1/TRBV3-2|few|TRBJ1-6|-
TGTGCCAGCAGCCAAGCAGCAAACTCCTATAATTCACCCCTCCACTTT
CASSQAANSYNSPLHF
>TRBV6-5|-|TRBJ1-2|-
TGTGCCAGCAGTTTTAACCGGTTCTATGGCTACACCTTC
CASSFNRFYGYTF
>TRBV30|-|TRBJ1-5|TRBD1
TGTGCCTGGGGGCCGGGACAGGGGGGATGGCAGCCCCAGCATTTT
CAWGPGQGGWQPQHF